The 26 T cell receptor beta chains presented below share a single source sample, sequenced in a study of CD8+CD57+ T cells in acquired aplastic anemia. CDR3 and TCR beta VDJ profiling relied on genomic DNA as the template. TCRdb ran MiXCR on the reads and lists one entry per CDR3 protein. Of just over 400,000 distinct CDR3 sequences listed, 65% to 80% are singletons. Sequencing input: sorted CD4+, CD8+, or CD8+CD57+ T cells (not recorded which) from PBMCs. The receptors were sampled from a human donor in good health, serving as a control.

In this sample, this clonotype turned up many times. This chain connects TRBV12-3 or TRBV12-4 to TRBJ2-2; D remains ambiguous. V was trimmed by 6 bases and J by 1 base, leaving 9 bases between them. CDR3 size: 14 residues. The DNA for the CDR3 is TGTGCCAGCAGCCGGGTTTTGAACACCGGGGAGCTGTTTTTT. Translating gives CASSRVLNTGELFF.

CDR3 loop: CASSTGTATYHAQFF. In nucleotides, the CDR3 is TGTGCCAGCAGCACCGGGACAGCGACCTACCATGCCCAGTTCTTC. The chain combines TRBV7-8 with TRBJ2-1, with 7 positions matching TRBD1. Per germline, CDR1 SGHVS and CDR2 FQNEAQ. After removal of 5 bases from V and 13 bases from J, the junction contained 17 bases not matched to a gene. The CDR3 totals 15 residues.

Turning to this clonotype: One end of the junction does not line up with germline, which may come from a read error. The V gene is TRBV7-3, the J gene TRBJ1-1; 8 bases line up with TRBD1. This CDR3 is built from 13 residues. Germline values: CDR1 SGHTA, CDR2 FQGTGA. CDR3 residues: CASTQGAWSEAYF. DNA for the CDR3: TGTGCCAGTACCCAGGGGGCTTGGTCTGAAGCTTACTTT.

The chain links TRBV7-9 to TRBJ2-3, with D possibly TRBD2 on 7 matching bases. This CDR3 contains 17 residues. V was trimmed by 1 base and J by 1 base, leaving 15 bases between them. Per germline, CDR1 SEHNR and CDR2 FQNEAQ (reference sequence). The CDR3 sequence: CASSLGRGGFGTDTQYF. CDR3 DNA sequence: TGTGCCAGCAGCTTAGGCCGCGGGGGCTTTGGCACAGATACGCAGTATTTT.

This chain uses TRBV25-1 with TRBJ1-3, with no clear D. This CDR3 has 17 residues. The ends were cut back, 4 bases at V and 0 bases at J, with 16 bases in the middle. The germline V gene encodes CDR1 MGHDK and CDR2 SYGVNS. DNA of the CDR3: TGTGCCAGCAGTGCAGCAGGATCCTACCACTCTGGAAACACCATATATTTT. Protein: CASSAAGSYHSGNTIYF.

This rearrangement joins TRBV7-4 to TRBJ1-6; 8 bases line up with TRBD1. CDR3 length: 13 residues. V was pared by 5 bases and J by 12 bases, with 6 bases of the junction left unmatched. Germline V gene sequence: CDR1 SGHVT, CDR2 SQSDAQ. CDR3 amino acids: CASSPQGEGPLHF. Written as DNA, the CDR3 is TGTGCCAGCAGCCCACAGGGGGAAGGACCCCTCCACTTT. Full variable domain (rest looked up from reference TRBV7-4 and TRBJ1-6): GAGVSQSPRYKVAKRGRDVALRCDSISGHVTLYWYRQTLGQGSEVLTYSQSDAQRDKSGRPSGRFSAERPERSVSTLKIQRTEQGDSAVYLCASSPQGEGPLHFGNGTRLTVT.

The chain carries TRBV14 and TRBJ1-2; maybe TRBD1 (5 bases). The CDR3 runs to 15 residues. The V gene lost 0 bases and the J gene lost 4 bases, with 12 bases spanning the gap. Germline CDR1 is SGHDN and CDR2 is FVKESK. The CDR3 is CASSQDPGLSYGYTF. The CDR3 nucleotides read TGTGCCAGCAGCCAAGATCCGGGGCTCAGCTATGGCTACACCTTC.

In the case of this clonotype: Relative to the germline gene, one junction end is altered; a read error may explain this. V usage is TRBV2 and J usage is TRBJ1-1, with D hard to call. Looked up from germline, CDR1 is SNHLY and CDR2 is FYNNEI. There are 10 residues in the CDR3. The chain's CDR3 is CDSSDIEAFF. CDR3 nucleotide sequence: TGTGACAGCAGTGACATTGAAGCTTTCTTT. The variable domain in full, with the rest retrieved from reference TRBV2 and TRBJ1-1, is EPEVTQTPSHQVTQMGQEVILRCVPISNHLYFYWYRQILGQKVEFLVSFYNNEISEKSEIFDDQFSVERPDGSNFTLKIRSTKLEDSAMYFCDSSDIEAFFGQGTRLTVV.

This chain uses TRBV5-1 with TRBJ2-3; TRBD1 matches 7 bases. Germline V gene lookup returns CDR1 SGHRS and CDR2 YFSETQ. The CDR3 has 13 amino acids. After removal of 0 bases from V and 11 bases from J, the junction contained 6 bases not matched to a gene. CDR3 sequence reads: CASSLAGTAGQYF. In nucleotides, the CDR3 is TGCGCCAGCAGCTTGGCCGGGACAGCTGGGCAGTATTTT.

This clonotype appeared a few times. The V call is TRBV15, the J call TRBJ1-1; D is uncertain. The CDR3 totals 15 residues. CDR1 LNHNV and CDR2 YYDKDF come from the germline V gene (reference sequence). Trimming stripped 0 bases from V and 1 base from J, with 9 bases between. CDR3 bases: TGTGCCACCAGCAGAGATAGGACGGCGAACACTGAAGCTTTCTTT. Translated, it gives CATSRDRTANTEAFF.

In nucleotides, the CDR3 is TGTGCCAGCAGCTTAGAGCCGGGCGCCTACGAGCAGTACTTC. Residues: CASSLEPGAYEQYF. The V gene is TRBV2, the J gene TRBJ2-7; D is uncertain. The germline CDR1 and CDR2 sequences are SNHLY and FYNNEI. The V end lost 6 bases, the J end lost 2 bases, and 14 bases lay between the germline ends. The CDR3 runs 14 residues.

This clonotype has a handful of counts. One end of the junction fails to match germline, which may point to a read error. This CDR3 reads CASSLSVGRARNQF. The CDR3 DNA is TGTGCCAGCAGCTTAAGTGTAGGTCGGGCTAGGAATCAGTTT. The gene calls are TRBV7-6 and TRBJ1-1, with D unresolved. The CDR3 is made up of 14 amino acids. Germline CDR1 is SGHVS and CDR2 is FNYEAQ.

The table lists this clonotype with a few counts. The CDR3 coding sequence is TGTGCCAGCAGTAATCTGAACACTGAAGCTTTCTTT. Translated: CASSNLNTEAFF. The rearrangement links TRBV7-6 to TRBJ1-1; D gene ambiguous. Germline V gives CDR1 SGHVS, CDR2 FNYEAQ. The CDR3 has 12 amino acids. V dropped 6 bases and J dropped 0 bases, with 5 bases sitting between them.

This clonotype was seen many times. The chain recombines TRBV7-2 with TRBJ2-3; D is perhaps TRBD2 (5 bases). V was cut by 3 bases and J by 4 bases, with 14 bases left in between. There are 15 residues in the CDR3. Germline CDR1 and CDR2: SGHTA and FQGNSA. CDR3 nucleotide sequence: TGTGCCAGCAGCTTGACTGCTAGCTCCCCAGATACGCAGTATTTT. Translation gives CASSLTASSPDTQYF. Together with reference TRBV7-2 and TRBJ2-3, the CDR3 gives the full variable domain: GAGVSQSPSNKVTEKGKDVELRCDPISGHTALYWYRQSLGQGLEFLIYFQGNSAPDKSGLPSDRFSAERTGGSVSTLTIQRTQQEDSAVYLCASSLTASSPDTQYFGPGTRLTVL.

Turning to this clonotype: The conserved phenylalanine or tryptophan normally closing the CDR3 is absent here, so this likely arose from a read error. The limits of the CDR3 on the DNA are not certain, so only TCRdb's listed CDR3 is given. CDR3 sequence: CASSPDTGTRYY. This rearrangement joins TRBV2 to TRBJ2-3. Germline CDR1 is SNHLY and CDR2 is FYNNEI. The CDR3 length is 12 residues, termini included.

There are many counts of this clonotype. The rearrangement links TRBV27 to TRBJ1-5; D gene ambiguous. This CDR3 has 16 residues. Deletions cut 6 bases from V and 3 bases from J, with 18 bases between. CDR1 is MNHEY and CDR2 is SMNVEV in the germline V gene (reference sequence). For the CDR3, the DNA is TGTGCCAGCAGCCCTCGGCTAGCAGCTAACAATCAGCCCCAGCATTTT. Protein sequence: CASSPRLAANNQPQHF.

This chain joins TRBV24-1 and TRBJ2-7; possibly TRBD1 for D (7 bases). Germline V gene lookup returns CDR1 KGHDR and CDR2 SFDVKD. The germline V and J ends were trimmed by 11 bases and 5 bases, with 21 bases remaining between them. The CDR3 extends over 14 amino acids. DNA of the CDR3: TGTGCCATCAGGGGGGCCTCAGACTTCGACGAGCAGTACTTC. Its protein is CAIRGASDFDEQYF.

The CDR3 protein is CASGNAGWETQYF. As DNA, the CDR3 is TGTGCCAGCGGGAATGCCGGGTGGGAGACCCAGTACTTC. V and J are TRBV7-4 and TRBJ2-5; D gene unclear. The CDR3 length is 13 residues. Germline CDR1 is SGHVT and CDR2 is SQSDAQ. V was clipped by 8 bases and J by 5 bases, with 15 bases between them.

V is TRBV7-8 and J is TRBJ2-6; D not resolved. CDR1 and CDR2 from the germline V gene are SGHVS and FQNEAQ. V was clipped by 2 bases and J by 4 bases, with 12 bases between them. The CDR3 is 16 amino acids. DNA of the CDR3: TGTGCCAGCAGCTTAATAGAGGTTGGGGGGGCCAACGTCCTGACTTTC. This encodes CASSLIEVGGANVLTF.

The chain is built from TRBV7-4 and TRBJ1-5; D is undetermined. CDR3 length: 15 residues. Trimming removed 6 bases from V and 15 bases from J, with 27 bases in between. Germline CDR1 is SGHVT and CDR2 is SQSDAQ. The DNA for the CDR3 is TGTGCCAGCAGTTCAAACGGGTCGCGAAATCAGCCCGGGCATTTT. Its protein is CASSSNGSRNQPGHF. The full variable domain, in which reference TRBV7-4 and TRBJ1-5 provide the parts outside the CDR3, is GAGVSQSPRYKVAKRGRDVALRCDSISGHVTLYWYRQTLGQGSEVLTYSQSDAQRDKSGRPSGRFSAERPERSVSTLKIQRTEQGDSAVYLCASSSNGSRNQPGHFGDGTRLSIL.

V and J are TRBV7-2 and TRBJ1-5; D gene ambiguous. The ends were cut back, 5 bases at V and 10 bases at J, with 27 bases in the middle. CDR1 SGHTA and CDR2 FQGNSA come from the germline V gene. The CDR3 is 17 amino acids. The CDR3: CASSVPTRNHSYTPQHF. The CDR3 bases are TGTGCCAGCAGCGTACCGACCCGCAACCATAGCTACACCCCCCAGCATTTT.

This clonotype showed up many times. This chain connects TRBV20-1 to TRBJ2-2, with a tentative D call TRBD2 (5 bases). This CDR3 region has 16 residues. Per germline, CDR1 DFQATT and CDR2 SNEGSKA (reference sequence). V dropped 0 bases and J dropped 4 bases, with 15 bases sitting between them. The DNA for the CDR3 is TGCAGTGCTAGAGATACCAGCGGAGGACCCACCGGGGAGCTGTTTTTT. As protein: CSARDTSGGPTGELFF.

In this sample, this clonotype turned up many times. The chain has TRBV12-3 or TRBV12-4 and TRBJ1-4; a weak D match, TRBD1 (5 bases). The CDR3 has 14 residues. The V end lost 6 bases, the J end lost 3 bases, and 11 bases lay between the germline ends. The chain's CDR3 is CASSTGEPNEKLFF. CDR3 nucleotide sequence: TGTGCCAGCAGCACGGGGGAACCTAATGAAAAACTGTTTTTT.

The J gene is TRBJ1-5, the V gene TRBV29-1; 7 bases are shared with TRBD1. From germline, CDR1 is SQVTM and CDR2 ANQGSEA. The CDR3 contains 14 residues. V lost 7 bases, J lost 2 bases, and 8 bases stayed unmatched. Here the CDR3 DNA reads TGCAGCGGTGCCAGGCAGGGGGGCAATCAGCCCCAGCATTTT. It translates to CSGARQGGNQPQHF.

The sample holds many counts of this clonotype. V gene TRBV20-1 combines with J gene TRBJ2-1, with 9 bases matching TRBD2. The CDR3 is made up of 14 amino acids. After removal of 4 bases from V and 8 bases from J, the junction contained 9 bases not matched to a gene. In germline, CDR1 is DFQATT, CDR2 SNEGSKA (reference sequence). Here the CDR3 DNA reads TGCAGTGCTACGCCGGGACTAGCTACGGATGAGCAGTTCTTC. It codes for CSATPGLATDEQFF.

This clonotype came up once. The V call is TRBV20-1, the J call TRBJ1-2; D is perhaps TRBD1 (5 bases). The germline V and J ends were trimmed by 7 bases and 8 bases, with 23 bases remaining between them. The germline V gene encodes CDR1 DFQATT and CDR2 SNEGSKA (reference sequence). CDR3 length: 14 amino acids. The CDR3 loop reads CSDRIPPTSRGYTF. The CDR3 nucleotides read TGCAGTGACAGGATCCCTCCTACGAGCAGAGGCTACACCTTC.